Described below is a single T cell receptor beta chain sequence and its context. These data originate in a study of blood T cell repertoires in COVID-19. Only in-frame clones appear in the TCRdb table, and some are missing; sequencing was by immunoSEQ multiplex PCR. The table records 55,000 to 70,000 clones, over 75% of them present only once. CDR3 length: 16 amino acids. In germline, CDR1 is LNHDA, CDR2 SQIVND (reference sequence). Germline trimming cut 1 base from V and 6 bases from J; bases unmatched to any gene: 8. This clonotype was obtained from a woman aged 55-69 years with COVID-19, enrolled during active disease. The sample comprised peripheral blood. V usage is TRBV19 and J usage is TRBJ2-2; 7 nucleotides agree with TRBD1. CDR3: CASSIVRTTGSGELFF. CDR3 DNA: TGTGCCAGTAGTATAGTCCGCACGACAGGGTCCGGGGAGCTGTTTTTT.